This passage covers 17 T cell receptor beta chains from one sample sequenced in a study of T cells of healthy individuals. MiXCR was run by TCRdb on the 5' RACE reads, yielding one entry per CDR3 protein. The table lists approximately 100,000 distinct CDR3 sequences, around 17% of them singletons. These receptors were collected from a human donor in good health.

This clonotype was observed a few times. The chain has TRBV28 and TRBJ2-3; 9 nucleotides agree with TRBD1. CDR1 is MDHEN, CDR2 SYDVKM, per germline. V lost 6 bases, J lost 2 bases, and 6 bases stayed unmatched. The CDR3 contains 15 residues. This CDR3 is CASSETGGNTDTQYF. CDR3 coding DNA: TGTGCCAGCAGCGAGACAGGGGGAAACACAGATACGCAGTATTTT.

This chain connects TRBV5-6 to TRBJ2-1, with D perhaps TRBD2 (7 bases). V was trimmed by 3 bases and J by 8 bases, leaving 24 bases between them. Looked up from germline, CDR1 is SGHDT and CDR2 is YYEEEE. The length of the CDR3 is 17 residues. The CDR3 DNA reads TGTGCCAGCAGCTGGGGGGGGGAGCGGGACATCGGAGATGAGCAGTTCTTC. It codes for CASSWGGERDIGDEQFF. Full variable domain (outside the CDR3, taken from reference TRBV5-6 and TRBJ2-1): DAGVTQSPTHLIKTRGQQVTLRCSPKSGHDTVSWYQQALGQGPQFIFQYYEEEERQRGNFPDRFSGHQFPNYSSELNVNALLLGDSALYLCASSWGGERDIGDEQFFGPGTRLTVL.

The chain carries TRBV7-9 and TRBJ1-1; D is unresolved. Germline V gene lookup returns CDR1 SEHNR and CDR2 FQNEAQ (reference sequence). This CDR3 region has 13 residues. V lost 7 bases and J lost 1, with 10 bases in between. The CDR3 sequence is CASIRRENTEAFF. As DNA, the CDR3 is TGTGCCAGCATAAGGAGGGAGAACACTGAAGCTTTCTTT.

This clonotype was recorded a few times. This chain joins TRBV9 and TRBJ2-1; 9 bases align to TRBD1. The CDR3 contains 15 residues. Trimming removed 0 bases from V and 8 bases from J; junction bases left unmatched: 6. Germline CDR1 is SGDLS and CDR2 is YYNGEE. The DNA for the CDR3 is TGTGCCAGCAGCGTAGTCGGGACAGGGACGTATGAGCAGTTCTTC. Translating it yields CASSVVGTGTYEQFF.

This clonotype was seen at least ten times. The chain combines TRBV7-2 with TRBJ2-3; no clear D. CDR1 and CDR2 from the germline V gene are SGHTA and FQGNSA. The ends were cut back, 1 base at V and 7 bases at J, with 12 bases in the middle. The CDR3 covers 14 residues. The CDR3 spells CASSLVPAVYTQYF. DNA for the CDR3: TGTGCCAGCAGCTTAGTGCCCGCAGTTTATACGCAGTATTTT.

The V and J genes are TRBV5-1 and TRBJ2-1; TRBD2 matches 10 bases. V shed 1 base, J shed 5 bases, and the junction held 3 bases outside the gene matches. The germline V gene has CDR1 SGHRS and CDR2 YFSETQ. This CDR3 region has 15 residues. The CDR3 region is CASSLSGRENNEQFF. The CDR3 bases are TGCGCCAGCAGCTTGAGCGGGAGGGAAAACAATGAGCAGTTCTTC.

This clonotype was found a few times. The genes are TRBV7-2 and TRBJ1-3, with 7 bases aligning to TRBD1. CDR1 and CDR2 (germline): SGHTA, FQGNSA. V dropped 5 bases and J dropped 0; count of bases not matched to a gene: 4. This CDR3 spans 15 amino acids. The CDR3 protein is CASSTRTGSGNTIYF. The CDR3, as DNA: TGTGCCAGCAGCACCCGGACAGGCTCTGGAAACACCATATATTTT. The full variable domain, rest sourced from reference TRBV7-2 and TRBJ1-3, is GAGVSQSPSNKVTEKGKDVELRCDPISGHTALYWYRQSLGQGLEFLIYFQGNSAPDKSGLPSDRFSAERTGGSVSTLTIQRTQQEDSAVYLCASSTRTGSGNTIYFGEGSWLTVV.

V is TRBV9 and J is TRBJ1-3, with D unclear. CDR1 is SGDLS, CDR2 YYNGEE, per germline. Trimming pared 5 bases from V and 0 bases from J, leaving 9 bases between. The length of the CDR3 is 14 residues. This chain's CDR3 is CASSDLSSGNTIYF. CDR3 nucleotides: TGTGCCAGCAGTGACTTGAGCTCTGGAAACACCATATATTTT.

This clonotype was seen many times. The chain employs TRBV29-1 and TRBJ2-3; D gene unclear. Germline V gene data show CDR1 as SQVTM and CDR2 as ANQGSEA. V was cut by 4 bases and J by 4 bases, with 12 bases left in between. This CDR3 comprises 13 residues. DNA of the CDR3: TGCAGCGTTGCAGGCTCCTTCGCAGATACGCAGTATTTT. This sequence encodes CSVAGSFADTQYF.

The rearrangement uses TRBV6-1 and TRBJ1-5; 10 bases agree with TRBD1. V shed 6 bases and J 0 bases; nucleotides not matched to a gene: 5. CDR3 size: 16 residues. The germline V gene encodes CDR1 MNHNS and CDR2 SASEGT. The CDR3 protein is CASSLGQGVSNQPQHF. The CDR3 DNA reads as TGTGCCAGCAGCCTCGGACAGGGGGTTAGCAATCAGCCCCAGCATTTT.

J is TRBJ2-1 and V is TRBV20-1, with 16 bases aligning to TRBD2. Trimming cost V 6 bases and J 9 bases; bases outside gene matches: 5. CDR3 length equals 14 residues. Per the germline V gene, CDR1 is DFQATT and CDR2 is SNEGSKA (reference sequence). The CDR3 reads CSARGLAGGVEQFF. CDR3 nucleotide sequence: TGCAGTGCCCGGGGACTAGCGGGAGGGGTTGAGCAGTTCTTC.

The sample holds many counts of this clonotype. The genes are TRBV19 and TRBJ2-4; a weak D match, TRBD2 (7 bases). V lost 7 bases to trimming and J lost 8 bases, with 15 bases between them. Germline CDR1 is LNHDA and CDR2 is SQIVND (reference sequence). The CDR3 has 13 residues. DNA for the CDR3: TGTGCCAGTAAAAGGGGGGGCCTGGACATTCAGTACTTC. Its translation: CASKRGGLDIQYF.

As for this clonotype: Germline and junction disagree at one end, which may indicate a read error. The genes are TRBV7-9 and TRBJ2-2; D is tentatively TRBD1 or TRBD2 (5 bases each). Germline V lookup: CDR1 SEHNR, CDR2 FQNEAQ (reference sequence). The CDR3 consists of 13 residues. The CDR3 DNA sequence: TGTGCCAGCAGCCAGGGTACCACCGGGGTGCTGTTTTTT. Translation gives CASSQGTTGVLFF.

There are a few counts of this clonotype. The chain recombines TRBV7-2 with TRBJ2-5, with 10 nucleotides matching TRBD2. This CDR3 contains 15 residues. Germline CDR1 reads SGHTA; CDR2 reads FQGNSA. V lost 4 bases and J lost 1; bases outside the gene matches: 3. CDR3 in amino acids: CASSSPSGGQETQYF. CDR3 DNA: TGTGCCAGCAGCTCGCCTAGCGGGGGCCAAGAGACCCAGTACTTC.

This clonotype showed up many times. The chain has TRBV12-5 and TRBJ1-1, with 8 bases identical to TRBD1. CDR1 and CDR2 from the germline V gene are LGHNT and FRNRAP. With V trimmed by 5 bases and J by 5 bases, 10 bases remained unmatched. This CDR3 has 15 amino acids. This CDR3 is CASGPDRGPGTEAFF. The CDR3 DNA follows: TGTGCTAGTGGTCCCGACAGGGGCCCCGGAACTGAAGCTTTCTTT.

The chain links TRBV7-2 to TRBJ1-1; D is possibly TRBD1 (5 bases). This CDR3 is built from 13 residues. V lost 2 bases, J lost 3 bases, and 7 bases lay in between. CDR1 and CDR2 (germline): SGHTA, FQGNSA. CDR3 nucleotide sequence: TGTGCCAGCAGCTTACAGGGATACACTGAAGCTTTCTTT. It encodes CASSLQGYTEAFF.

CDR3 sequence reads: CASSYNGANEQFF. CDR3 in DNA: TGTGCCAGCAGCTACAACGGGGCCAATGAGCAGTTCTTC. The genes are TRBV11-3 and TRBJ2-1, with D perhaps given as TRBD1 or TRBD2 (5 bases each). Trimming removed 4 bases from V and 6 bases from J, with 10 bases in between. The CDR3 is 13 amino acids. Germline V gene data show CDR1 as SGHNT and CDR2 as YENEEA. The complete variable domain, with remaining parts taken from reference TRBV11-3 and TRBJ2-1, reads EAGVVQSPRYKIIEKKQPVAFWCNPISGHNTLYWYLQNLGQGPELLIRYENEEAVDDSQLPKDRFSAERLKGVDSTLKIQPAELGDSAVYLCASSYNGANEQFFGPGTRLTVL.